These 5 T cell receptor beta chains were sequenced from one sample in a study of control samples from healthy donors and cancer patients. This table comes from immunoSEQ multiplex PCR, and its TCRdb copy is limited to in-frame clones, with some not included. The sample lists approximately 150,000 clones, around nine tenths seen once, with around 4.7% in the top ten. The sequenced sample consisted of blood. The receptors derive from a young man in good health.

The table lists this clone with a count of one. V and J are TRBV21-1 and TRBJ1-5. TRBV21-1 is deemed a pseudogene. There are 16 residues in the CDR3. The DNA for the CDR3 is TGTGCCAGCAGCCAGGGACCCGAATATAGCAATCAGCCCCAGCATTTT. The encoded protein is CASSQGPEYSNQPQHF.

The chain is built from TRBV5-6 and TRBJ2-7; possible D gene TRBD1, 6 bases. The V gene lost 0 bases and the J gene lost 6 bases, with 16 bases spanning the gap. There are 15 residues in the CDR3. The germline CDR1 and CDR2 sequences are SGHDT and YYEEEE. CDR3: CASSLDGATRGEQYF. Written as DNA, the CDR3 is TGTGCCAGCAGCTTGGATGGGGCCACCAGGGGCGAGCAGTACTTC.

CDR3 loop: CASSYASGGETQYF. DNA for the CDR3: TGCGCCAGCAGTTATGCTAGCGGGGGGGAGACCCAGTACTTC. This sequence joins TRBV5-1 and TRBJ2-5; 11 bases align to TRBD2. The germline CDR1 and CDR2 sequences are SGHRS and YFSETQ. Trimming cost V 5 bases and J 5 bases; bases outside gene matches: 5. This CDR3 spans 14 amino acids.

The CDR3 sequence is CSASSTTAEKLFF. The CDR3 DNA sequence: TGCAGTGCTAGTAGCACAACGGCGGAAAAACTGTTTTTT. J is TRBJ1-4 and V is TRBV20-1; no definite D call. The CDR3 extends over 13 amino acids. Germline V lookup: CDR1 DFQATT, CDR2 SNEGSKA (reference sequence). Trimming left V 3 bases short and J 8 bases short, with 13 bases between.

The rearrangement links TRBV5-6 to TRBJ2-2, with D possibly being TRBD2 (6 bases). The V gene lost 0 bases and the J gene lost 6 bases, with 9 bases spanning the gap. In germline, CDR1 is SGHDT, CDR2 YYEEEE. The CDR3 loop spans 14 amino acids. CDR3 coding DNA: TGTGCCAGCAGCTTGGGAGCGGGCCCCGGGGAGCTGTTTTTT. It translates to CASSLGAGPGELFF. The whole variable domain, filled in from reference TRBV5-6 and TRBJ2-2, reads DAGVTQSPTHLIKTRGQQVTLRCSPKSGHDTVSWYQQALGQGPQFIFQYYEEEERQRGNFPDRFSGHQFPNYSSELNVNALLLGDSALYLCASSLGAGPGELFFGEGSRLTVL.